The clone carrying this T cell receptor (beta chain) has more than one count but fewer than ten. Its matching antigen is unknown. The CDR3 spans 12 residues. The V end was cut by 4 bases, the J end by 7 bases, with 8 bases between. Germline-derived CDR1 and CDR2 are MGHRA and YSYEKL. The data stem from a study of cytomegalovirus exposure and HLA in healthy donors. Findings of the study overall: Within an earlier analysis, most TCR beta V segments proved productive either about 90% or about 30% of the time. In a later analysis, TCR beta V- and J-gene trimming was associated with a missense DCLRE1C variant.

60 Vbeta and 13 Jbeta primers were used in PCR. Profiled with immunoSEQ multiplex PCR; TCRdb holds only in-frame clones, not every one. The data show around 110,000 clones, 65% to 80% seen once. The rearrangement links TRBV4-1 to TRBJ2-1; D uncertain. The sequence derives from a man younger than 45 in good health and CMV-seropositive. The specimen sequenced was PBMCs. The CDR3 reads CASSPGVNEQFF. CDR3 coding DNA: TGCGCCAGCAGCCCCGGAGTGAATGAGCAGTTCTTC.